Shown below are 2 T cell receptor beta chains from a single sample sequenced in a study of circulating and synovial CD4+ cells in juvenile arthritis. Using immunoSEQ multiplex PCR, the repertoire was profiled, and TCRdb retains in-frame clones only, with some absent. The table includes some 15,000 clones, approximately 80% detected once. The sample was CD4+ T cells from synovial fluid. These receptors originate from a human patient with juvenile idiopathic arthritis. Some clones in this sample may be carry-over from other donors' samples.

J is TRBJ2-1 and V is TRBV9; the D gene is possibly TRBD2 (7 bases). Germline CDR1 and CDR2: SGDLS and YYNGEE. The CDR3 is made up of 15 amino acids. The V gene lost 4 bases and the J gene lost 0 bases, with 11 bases spanning the gap. CDR3 nucleotides: TGTGCCAGCAGCCCCGGGGGGCCCTCCTACAATGAGCAGTTCTTC. Amino acid sequence: CASSPGGPSYNEQFF.

This chain joins TRBV30 and TRBJ1-5; a weak D match, TRBD1 (5 bases). This CDR3 spans 13 amino acids. Germline CDR1 GTSNPN, CDR2 SVGIG (reference sequence). V shed 7 bases and J shed 7 bases, with 17 bases lying between them. As DNA, the CDR3 is TGTGCCTTGGAATCCAGGGATAGACAGCCCCAGCATTTT. It yields the protein CALESRDRQPQHF.